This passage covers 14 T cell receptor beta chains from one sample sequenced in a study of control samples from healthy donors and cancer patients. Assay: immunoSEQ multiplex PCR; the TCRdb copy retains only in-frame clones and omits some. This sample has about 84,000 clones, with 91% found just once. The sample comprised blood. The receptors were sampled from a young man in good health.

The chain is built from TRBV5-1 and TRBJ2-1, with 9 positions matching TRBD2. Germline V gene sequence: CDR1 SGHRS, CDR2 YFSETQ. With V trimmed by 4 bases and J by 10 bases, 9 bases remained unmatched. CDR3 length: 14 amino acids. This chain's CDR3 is CASSMRAGGHEQFF. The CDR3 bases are TGCGCCAGCAGCATGAGAGCGGGAGGACACGAGCAGTTCTTC.

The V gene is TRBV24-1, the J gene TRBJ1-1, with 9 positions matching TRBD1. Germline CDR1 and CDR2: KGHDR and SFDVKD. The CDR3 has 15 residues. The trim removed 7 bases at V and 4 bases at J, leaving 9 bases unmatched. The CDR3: CATRDTGGASTEAFF. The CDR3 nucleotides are TGTGCCACCAGAGACACAGGGGGCGCTTCCACTGAAGCTTTCTTT.

CDR3 DNA: TGTGCCAGCAGCTTTCCAGGGCGAGTGGCTGAAGCTTTCTTT. It codes for CASSFPGRVAEAFF. The genes are TRBV7-9 and TRBJ1-1; D possibly corresponds to TRBD1 (5 bases). V lost 3 bases and J lost 6, with 14 bases in between. The CDR3 covers 14 residues. Looked up from germline, CDR1 is SEHNR and CDR2 is FQNEAQ (reference sequence).

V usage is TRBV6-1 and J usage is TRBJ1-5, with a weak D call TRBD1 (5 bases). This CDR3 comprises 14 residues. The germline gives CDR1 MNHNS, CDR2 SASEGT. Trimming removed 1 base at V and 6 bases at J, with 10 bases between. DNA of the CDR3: TGTGCCAGCAGTGAAGGGGGGGATCCTCAGCCCCAGCATTTT. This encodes CASSEGGDPQPQHF.

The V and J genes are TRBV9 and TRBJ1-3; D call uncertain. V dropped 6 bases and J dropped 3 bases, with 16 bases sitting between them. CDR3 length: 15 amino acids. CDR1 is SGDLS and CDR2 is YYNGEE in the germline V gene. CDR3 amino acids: CASTSEDGRGNTIYF. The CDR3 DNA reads TGTGCCAGCACATCAGAGGACGGGCGTGGAAACACCATATATTTT.

This chain's CDR3 is CASNERGAREDTQYF. The CDR3 bases are TGTGCCAGCAACGAGAGGGGGGCTCGGGAAGATACGCAGTATTTT. The rearrangement links TRBV28 to TRBJ2-3; D assignment may be TRBD1 or TRBD2 (6 bases each). The germline gives CDR1 MDHEN, CDR2 SYDVKM. The CDR3 has 15 amino acids. V lost 7 bases to trimming and J lost 5 bases, with 19 bases between them.

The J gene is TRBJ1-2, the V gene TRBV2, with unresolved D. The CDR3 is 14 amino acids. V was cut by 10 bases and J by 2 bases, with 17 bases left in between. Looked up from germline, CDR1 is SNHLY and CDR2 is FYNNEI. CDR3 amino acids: CATPEVGYNYGYTF. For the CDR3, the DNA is TGTGCCACCCCTGAGGTAGGATACAACTATGGCTACACCTTC. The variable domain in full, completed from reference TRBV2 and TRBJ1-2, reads EPEVTQTPSHQVTQMGQEVILRCVPISNHLYFYWYRQILGQKVEFLVSFYNNEISEKSEIFDDQFSVERPDGSNFTLKIRSTKLEDSAMYFCATPEVGYNYGYTFGSGTRLTVV.

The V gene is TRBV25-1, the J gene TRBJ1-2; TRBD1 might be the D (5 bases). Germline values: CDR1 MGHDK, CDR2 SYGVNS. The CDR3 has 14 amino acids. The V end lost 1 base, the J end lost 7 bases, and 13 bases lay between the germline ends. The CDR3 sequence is CASSEWEGLLGYTF. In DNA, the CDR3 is TGTGCCAGCAGTGAATGGGAGGGGCTCCTTGGCTACACCTTC.

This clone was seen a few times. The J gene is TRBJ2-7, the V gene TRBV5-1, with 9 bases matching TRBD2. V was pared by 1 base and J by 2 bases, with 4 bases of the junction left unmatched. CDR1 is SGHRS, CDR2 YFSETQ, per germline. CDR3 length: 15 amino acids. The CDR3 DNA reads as TGCGCCAGCAGCTTGAAGGCTAGCGGGGCCTACGAGCAGTACTTC. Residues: CASSLKASGAYEQYF.

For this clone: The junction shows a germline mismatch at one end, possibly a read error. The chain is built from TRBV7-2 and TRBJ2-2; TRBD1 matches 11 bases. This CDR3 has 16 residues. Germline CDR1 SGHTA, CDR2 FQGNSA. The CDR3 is CASNLRGQGATGELFF. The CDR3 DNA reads TGTGCCAGCAACTTACGTGGACAGGGGGCGACCGGGGAGCTGTTTTTT.

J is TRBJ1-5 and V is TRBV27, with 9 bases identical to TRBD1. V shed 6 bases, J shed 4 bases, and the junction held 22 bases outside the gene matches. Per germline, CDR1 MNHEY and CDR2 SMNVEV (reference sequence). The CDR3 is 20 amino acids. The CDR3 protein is CASSQAPGQGGLGLNQPQHF. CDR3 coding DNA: TGTGCCAGCAGCCAAGCCCCGGGACAGGGAGGATTAGGACTAAATCAGCCCCAGCATTTT.

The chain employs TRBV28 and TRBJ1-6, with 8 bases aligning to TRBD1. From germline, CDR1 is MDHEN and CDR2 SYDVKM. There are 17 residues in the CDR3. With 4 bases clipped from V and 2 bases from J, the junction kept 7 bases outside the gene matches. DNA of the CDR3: TGTGCCAGCAGTTACGGGCAGGGGGCCCCCTATAATTCACCCCTCCACTTT. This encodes CASSYGQGAPYNSPLHF. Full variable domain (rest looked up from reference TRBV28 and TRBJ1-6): DVKVTQSSRYLVKRTGEKVFLECVQDMDHENMFWYRQDPGLGLRLIYFSYDVKMKEKGDIPEGYSVSREKKERFSLILESASTNQTSMYLCASSYGQGAPYNSPLHFGNGTRLTVT.

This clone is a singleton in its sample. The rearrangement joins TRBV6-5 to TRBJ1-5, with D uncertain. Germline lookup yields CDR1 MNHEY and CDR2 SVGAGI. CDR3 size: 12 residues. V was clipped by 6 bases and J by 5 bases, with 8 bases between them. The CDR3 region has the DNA TGTGCCAGCAGGCGAGGAGATCAGCCCCAGCATTTT. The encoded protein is CASRRGDQPQHF.

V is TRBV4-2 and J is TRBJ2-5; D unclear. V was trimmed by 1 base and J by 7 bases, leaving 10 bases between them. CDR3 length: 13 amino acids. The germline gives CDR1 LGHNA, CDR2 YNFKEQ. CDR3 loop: CASSQAASGTQYF. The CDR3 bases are TGTGCCAGCAGCCAAGCCGCTTCCGGGACCCAGTACTTC.